Below, 26 T cell receptor beta chains from the same sample are listed, as sequenced in a study of patients and donors after allogeneic stem cell transplantation. TCRdb reprocessed the RT-PCR reads with MiXCR, giving one entry per CDR3 protein. The sample lists 30,000 or so distinct CDR3 sequences; around 6.8% were seen once. The sample was blood, either unsorted or a sorted T cell fraction (not recorded which). The receptors were gathered from a human donor who was either an allogeneic HSCT recipient or a stem cell or donor lymphocyte infusion donor (not recorded which). It is not recorded whose cells these are; they may come from a transplant donor.

The table lists this clonotype with many counts. V gene TRBV2 combines with J gene TRBJ2-2; D possibly corresponds to TRBD2 (7 bases). V was cut by 8 bases and J by 4 bases, with 17 bases left in between. Germline V gives CDR1 SNHLY, CDR2 FYNNEI. The CDR3 has 15 amino acids. CDR3 loop: CASGEQGGGTGELFF. Here the CDR3 DNA reads TGTGCCAGCGGGGAACAGGGCGGGGGCACCGGGGAGCTGTTTTTT.

This clonotype was seen ten or more times. The rearrangement joins TRBV25-1 to TRBJ1-1, with TRBD1 as a possible D gene (6 bases). V lost 3 bases and J lost 2, with 13 bases in between. CDR1 MGHDK and CDR2 SYGVNS come from the germline V gene. This CDR3 is built from 15 residues. This chain's CDR3 is CASSEPGGGNTEAFF. The CDR3 nucleotides read TGTGCCAGCAGTGAGCCGGGAGGGGGAAACACTGAAGCTTTCTTT. Variable domain in full (rest from reference TRBV25-1 and TRBJ1-1): EADIYQTPRYLVIGTGKKITLECSQTMGHDKMYWYQQDPGMELHLIHYSYGVNSTEKGDLSSESTVSRIRTEHFPLTLESARPSHTSQYLCASSEPGGGNTEAFFGQGTRLTVV.

This clonotype was seen ten or more times. The chain carries TRBV18 and TRBJ2-2; D gene unclear. Trimming took 8 bases from V and 7 from J, leaving 8 bases between them. The CDR3 consists of 11 residues. The germline V gene encodes CDR1 KGHSH and CDR2 LQKENI. The DNA for the CDR3 is TGTGCCAGCACATTATTCGGGGAGCTGTTTTTT. This encodes CASTLFGELFF.

This clonotype was detected many times. V and J are TRBV27 and TRBJ1-2; no firm D call. CDR1 is MNHEY and CDR2 is SMNVEV in the germline V gene (reference sequence). This CDR3 has 14 amino acids. The V end was cut by 0 bases, the J end by 0 bases, with 5 bases between. CDR3 region: CASSLSAANYGYTF. CDR3 bases: TGTGCCAGCAGTTTATCTGCAGCTAACTATGGCTACACCTTC.

This clonotype is judged medium-sized (0.01 to 0.1%). The gene calls are TRBV12-3 or TRBV12-4 and TRBJ2-1, with 11 bases identical to TRBD2. J lost 5 bases, V lost 2 bases, and 2 bases had no gene match. CDR3 length equals 15 residues. The CDR3 sequence is CASSLTSGSHNEQFF. In nucleotides, the CDR3 is TGTGCCAGCAGTTTAACTAGCGGGAGTCACAATGAGCAGTTCTTC.

This clonotype was recorded at least ten times. This chain links TRBV24-1 with TRBJ1-2; a weak D match, TRBD1 (5 bases). This CDR3 has 13 amino acids. In germline, CDR1 is KGHDR, CDR2 SFDVKD. Trimming stripped 2 bases from V and 6 bases from J, with 9 bases between. CDR3 protein: CATSDSTTDGYTF. The CDR3 bases are TGTGCCACCAGTGATTCTACGACAGATGGCTACACCTTC.

This clonotype was counted at least ten times. V is TRBV6-5 and J is TRBJ1-1; 8 bases fit TRBD1. Per germline, CDR1 MNHEY and CDR2 SVGAGI. V trimming: 0 bases; J trimming: 1 base; junction bases outside the gene matches: 10. This CDR3 comprises 18 residues. The CDR3 protein is CASSYSSPRQGPNTEAFF. DNA for the CDR3: TGTGCCAGCAGTTACTCGAGTCCCCGACAGGGGCCGAACACTGAAGCTTTCTTT.

This clonotype was observed a handful of times. The chain is built from TRBV20-1 and TRBJ2-5; TRBD2 aligns across 9 bases. The V gene's germline CDR1 is DFQATT and CDR2 SNEGSKA (reference sequence). The trim removed 3 bases at V and 4 bases at J, leaving 3 bases unmatched. CDR3 length: 13 residues. CDR3 amino acids: CSARASGTETQYF. In nucleotides, the CDR3 is TGCAGTGCTAGGGCTAGCGGGACAGAGACCCAGTACTTC.

This clonotype was recorded many times. The chain combines TRBV7-9 with TRBJ1-5, with 8 nucleotides matching TRBD1. Germline V gene data show CDR1 as SEHNR and CDR2 as FQNEAQ (reference sequence). CDR3 size: 17 residues. Trimming at V came to 1 base and at J to 5 bases, leaving 10 bases not matched to a gene. CDR3 bases: TGTGCCAGCAGCTTAGAATACGGGACAGGTTCCCATCAGCCCCAGCATTTT. This codes for CASSLEYGTGSHQPQHF.

The sample holds many counts of this clonotype. V and J are TRBV9 and TRBJ2-1; D not resolved. The V and J ends lost 3 bases and 5 bases respectively, with 3 bases between them. The CDR3 extends over 11 amino acids. In germline, CDR1 is SGDLS, CDR2 YYNGEE. This chain's CDR3 is CASSAHNEQFF. Written as DNA, the CDR3 is TGTGCCAGCAGCGCCCACAATGAGCAGTTCTTC.

In its sample, this clonotype was seen many times. This chain joins TRBV12-3 or TRBV12-4 and TRBJ1-1; D might be TRBD1 (5 bases). This CDR3 has 14 amino acids. Deletions cut 1 base from V and 2 bases from J, with 8 bases between. CDR3 protein: CASSLGDRNTEAFF. Here the CDR3 DNA reads TGTGCCAGCAGTTTAGGGGACCGCAACACTGAAGCTTTCTTT.

This clonotype has just a few counts. V gene TRBV20-1 combines with J gene TRBJ2-3; TRBD2 matches at 12 bases. This CDR3 has 15 amino acids. Unmatched junction bases numbered 7, after V lost 1 base and J lost 8 bases. The germline V gene has CDR1 DFQATT and CDR2 SNEGSKA (reference sequence). The CDR3 DNA reads TGCAGTGCTAGAGTTAGGCTAGCGGGAGGGTTTACGCAGTATTTT. This sequence encodes CSARVRLAGGFTQYF.

This clonotype showed up just a few times. CDR3 amino acids: CASRGLLFGDQETQYF. CDR3 DNA: TGTGCCAGCCGGGGACTCCTCTTCGGGGACCAAGAGACCCAGTACTTC. This sequence joins TRBV19 and TRBJ2-5; weak D call: TRBD2 (6 bases). The CDR3 sequence is 16 residues long. CDR1 LNHDA and CDR2 SQIVND come from the germline V gene (reference sequence). Trimming removed 9 bases at V and 0 bases at J, with 20 bases between.

This clonotype occurred a few times. A much larger clone is a single base away; this may be a read error. The gene calls are TRBV24-1 and TRBJ2-2, with 9 bases that match TRBD1. V lost 1 base to trimming and J lost 4 bases; unmatched junction nucleotides: 12. CDR1 KGHDR and CDR2 SFDVKD come from the germline V gene. The length of the CDR3 is 19 residues. The CDR3 protein is CATSDLFGPGQGSTGELFF. The CDR3 DNA sequence: TGTGCCACCAGTGATTTATTTGGCCCGGGACAGGGAAGCACCGGGGAGCTGTTTTTT.

This clonotype was observed many times. V gene TRBV18 combines with J gene TRBJ2-7, with D uncertain. The CDR3 is 14 residues long. Per germline, CDR1 KGHSH and CDR2 LQKENI. Trimming took 2 bases from V and 6 from J, leaving 14 bases between them. In nucleotides, the CDR3 is TGTGCCAGCTCACCATCCCCGGTGACGGGCGAGCAGTACTTC. The encoded protein is CASSPSPVTGEQYF.

In this sample, this clonotype turned up many times. This sequence joins TRBV14 and TRBJ2-2; D might be TRBD1 (7 bases). CDR3 length: 19 residues. Germline V CDR1 and CDR2: SGHDN, FVKESK. Trimming removed 3 bases at V and 2 bases at J, with 22 bases between. The CDR3 loop is CASSQTPQGGSYNTGELFF. The CDR3, as DNA: TGTGCCAGCAGCCAGACCCCTCAGGGGGGCTCTTACAACACCGGGGAGCTGTTTTTT.

The genes are TRBV7-9 and TRBJ2-2; D might be TRBD2 (5 bases). The V gene's germline CDR1 is SEHNR and CDR2 FQNEAQ (reference sequence). This CDR3 is 17 amino acids long. V was clipped by 1 base and J by 4 bases, with 16 bases between them. The CDR3 DNA reads TGTGCCAGCAGCTTAGTTCGTGGGAGTCCGGGCACCGGGGAGCTGTTTTTT. As protein: CASSLVRGSPGTGELFF.

V and J are TRBV28 and TRBJ2-7; D is perhaps TRBD1 (6 bases). From germline, CDR1 is MDHEN and CDR2 SYDVKM. Trimming pared 6 bases from V and 6 bases from J, leaving 24 bases between. The CDR3 runs to 16 residues. Here the CDR3 reads CASSPLYGTWGIEQYF. The CDR3, as DNA: TGTGCCAGCAGCCCTCTATATGGGACATGGGGCATCGAGCAGTACTTC.

V gene TRBV7-6 combines with J gene TRBJ2-1; perhaps TRBD2 as D (6 bases). Germline CDR1 SGHVS, CDR2 FNYEAQ. This CDR3 contains 14 residues. V dropped 1 base and J dropped 4 bases, with 8 bases sitting between them. The CDR3 DNA follows: TGTGCCAGCAGCTTAGGCGGGATTTACAATGAGCAGTTCTTC. It is translated as CASSLGGIYNEQFF.

This rearrangement joins TRBV11-3 to TRBJ2-5; D gene unclear. Germline loops: CDR1 SGHNT, CDR2 YENEEA. V was shortened by 1 base and J by 0 bases, with 6 bases between the two germline ends. The CDR3 is made up of 14 amino acids. The CDR3 bases are TGTGCCAGCAGCTTAGGCCGGTACCAAGAGACCCAGTACTTC. Translated: CASSLGRYQETQYF. Drawing the rest from reference TRBV11-3 and TRBJ2-5, the complete variable domain is EAGVVQSPRYKIIEKKQPVAFWCNPISGHNTLYWYLQNLGQGPELLIRYENEEAVDDSQLPKDRFSAERLKGVDSTLKIQPAELGDSAVYLCASSLGRYQETQYFGPGTRLLVL.

By frequency in the sample, this clonotype is medium-sized. The chain recombines TRBV29-1 with TRBJ1-1, with D perhaps matching TRBD1 (5 bases). Germline CDR1 reads SQVTM; CDR2 reads ANQGSEA. V was shortened by 5 bases and J by 2 bases, with 9 bases between the two germline ends. This CDR3 is 12 amino acids long. The CDR3 nucleotides read TGCAGCGTTTTCAGGGAAAACACTGAAGCTTTCTTT. Translation: CSVFRENTEAFF. Full variable domain (outside the CDR3, taken from reference TRBV29-1 and TRBJ1-1): SAVISQKPSRDICQRGTSLTIQCQVDSQVTMMFWYRQQPGQSLTLIATANQGSEATYESGFVIDKFPISRPNLTFSTLTVSNMSPEDSSIYLCSVFRENTEAFFGQGTRLTVV.

This clonotype was detected ten times or more. The chain has TRBV12-3 or TRBV12-4 and TRBJ1-1; D is ambiguous. V was shortened by 6 bases and J by 1 base, with 6 bases between the two germline ends. The CDR3 spans 12 residues. In nucleotides, the CDR3 is TGTGCCAGCAGAAGACGGAACACTGAAGCTTTCTTT. This gives the protein CASRRRNTEAFF.

Ten or more counts support this clonotype. This sequence joins TRBV7-2 and TRBJ2-3; 11 nucleotides match TRBD2. Germline loops: CDR1 SGHTA, CDR2 FQGNSA. CDR3 length: 16 amino acids. J was trimmed by 4 bases and V by 4 bases; bases with no gene match: 7. The DNA for the CDR3 is TGTGCCAGCAGCTCGTTAGCGGGAGGGCCCTCAGATACGCAGTATTTT. This translates into CASSSLAGGPSDTQYF. Full variable domain (rest looked up from reference TRBV7-2 and TRBJ2-3): GAGVSQSPSNKVTEKGKDVELRCDPISGHTALYWYRQSLGQGLEFLIYFQGNSAPDKSGLPSDRFSAERTGGSVSTLTIQRTQQEDSAVYLCASSSLAGGPSDTQYFGPGTRLTVL.

The table lists this clonotype with many counts. This chain links TRBV12-3 or TRBV12-4 with TRBJ2-3, with 9 bases lining up with TRBD2. With 3 bases clipped from V and 0 bases from J, the junction kept 10 bases outside the gene matches. The CDR3 contains 18 residues. The CDR3 sequence is CASSFRSAGGTSTDTQYF. The DNA for the CDR3 is TGTGCCAGCAGTTTCAGATCGGCGGGAGGGACTAGCACAGATACGCAGTATTTT.

This clonotype was seen many times. The V gene is TRBV10-2, the J gene TRBJ1-6; D gene uncertain. V lost 2 bases, J lost 8 bases, and 10 bases lay in between. The CDR3 is 14 residues long. Germline values: CDR1 WSHSY, CDR2 SAAADI. The CDR3, as DNA: TGCGCCAGCAGTGAGAAGGGTGCCGATTCACCCCTCCACTTT. Encoded protein: CASSEKGADSPLHF.

The sample holds many counts of this clonotype. The chain combines TRBV24-1 with TRBJ1-5; D is unclear. The CDR3 loop spans 14 amino acids. Germline V gene lookup returns CDR1 KGHDR and CDR2 SFDVKD. Trimming left V 2 bases short and J 5 bases short, with 9 bases between. The CDR3 loop is CATSDSRSYQPQHF. In DNA, the CDR3 is TGTGCCACCAGTGATTCCCGGTCTTATCAGCCCCAGCATTTT.